These 30 T cell receptor beta chains were all obtained from the same sample, sequenced in a study of beta chain features in type 1 diabetes. Reverse transcribing all isolated RNA meant expressed TCRB transcripts were sequenced. Libraries were prepared by immunoSEQ multiplex PCR; TCRdb keeps only in-frame clonotypes and omits some of them. Of about 620,000 clones detected, 15% appear once; the ten largest clones hold about 0.097%. Sequenced sample: naive CD4+ T cells from blood. Receptor source: a man in his late teens or twenties in good health.

V is TRBV11-3 and J is TRBJ2-3, with 8 bases aligning to TRBD2. The germline gives CDR1 SGHNT, CDR2 YENEEA. The CDR3 length is 13 residues. J gave up 4 bases and V 5 bases, and 2 bases lay outside the gene matches. DNA for the CDR3: TGTGCCAGCAGCCCGCGGGAGGCAGATACGCAGTATTTT. Amino acid sequence: CASSPREADTQYF.

The chain carries TRBV20-1 and TRBJ2-1; D ambiguous. Trimming removed 3 bases from V and 15 bases from J, with 12 bases in between. CDR3 length: 10 amino acids. CDR1 is DFQATT and CDR2 is SNEGSKA in the germline V gene (reference sequence). CDR3 loop: CSARHDPGFF. The CDR3 DNA follows: TGCAGTGCTAGGCACGACCCCGGGTTCTTC.

The rearrangement uses TRBV5-4 and TRBJ1-1; D remains ambiguous. V was clipped by 3 bases and J by 1 base, with 13 bases between them. The germline CDR1 and CDR2 sequences are SGHNT and YYREEE (reference sequence). The CDR3 has 15 residues. In nucleotides, the CDR3 is TGTGCCAGCAGCTCACCAAAAGATGGGAACACTGAAGCTTTCTTT. The encoded protein is CASSSPKDGNTEAFF.

This clone has only a few counts. This rearrangement joins TRBV9 to TRBJ2-2, with 11 positions matching TRBD1. The CDR3 spans 16 residues. The germline gives CDR1 SGDLS, CDR2 YYNGEE. V gave up 4 bases and J gave up 5 bases; unmatched junction bases: 7. The CDR3 DNA is TGTGCCAGCAGCTCCCGGACAGGGGGCTGGACCGGGGAGCTGTTTTTT. Its protein product is CASSSRTGGWTGELFF.

The chain links TRBV11-3 to TRBJ2-1; TRBD1 agrees at 8 bases. From germline, CDR1 is SGHNT and CDR2 YENEEA. V trimming: 7 bases; J trimming: 0 bases; junction bases outside the gene matches: 8. The CDR3 totals 16 residues. The CDR3 is CASNLAGTGSYNEQFF. The CDR3 bases are TGTGCCAGCAACCTGGCCGGGACAGGCTCCTACAATGAGCAGTTCTTC.

This clone was observed a few times. The chain links TRBV7-2 to TRBJ2-4; 7 positions match TRBD2. Germline assignment: CDR1 SGHTA and CDR2 FQGNSA. Trimming at V came to 2 bases and at J to 6 bases, leaving 4 bases not matched to a gene. CDR3 length: 14 amino acids. CDR3 bases: TGTGCCAGCAGCTTACAGCGGGGAGGAAACATTCAGTACTTC. Its translation is CASSLQRGGNIQYF.

The gene calls are TRBV30 and TRBJ2-3; 7 bases fit TRBD2. Losses at the gene ends were 4 bases for V and 3 bases for J; bases not matched to a gene: 4. This CDR3 has 13 residues. Germline V lookup: CDR1 GTSNPN, CDR2 SVGIG (reference sequence). The CDR3 nucleotides read TGTGCCTGGAATGGCGGGGGTACAGATACGCAGTATTTT. Protein product: CAWNGGGTDTQYF.

In nucleotides, the CDR3 is TGTGCCAGCAGCTTAAGAGGGACAGGGATCTATGGCTACACCTTC. It encodes CASSLRGTGIYGYTF. The genes are TRBV7-9 and TRBJ1-2, with TRBD1 identical over 9 bases. The CDR3 length is 15 residues. The ends lost 2 bases at V and 4 bases at J; junction bases unmatched: 5. Germline loops: CDR1 SEHNR, CDR2 FQNEAQ (reference sequence).

Only a few counts were recorded for this clone. This chain connects TRBV2 to TRBJ2-5, with 10 positions matching TRBD1. This CDR3 has 14 residues. Losses at the gene ends were 8 bases for V and 4 bases for J; bases not matched to a gene: 7. CDR1 and CDR2 (germline): SNHLY, FYNNEI. Written as DNA, the CDR3 is TGTGCCAGCCTTCCCCGGGACAGGGGAGAGACCCAGTACTTC. This gives the protein CASLPRDRGETQYF.

This clone turned up a few times. Here the CDR3 DNA reads TGTGCCAGCAGCCGGGGCGGGACAGACAAAAACAATGAGCAGTTCTTC. Protein: CASSRGGTDKNNEQFF. The chain is built from TRBV5-4 and TRBJ2-1, with TRBD1 as a possible D gene (7 bases). V shed 4 bases and J shed 5 bases, with 19 bases lying between them. The germline V gene has CDR1 SGHNT and CDR2 YYREEE (reference sequence). The CDR3 covers 16 residues.

The chain recombines TRBV4-2 with TRBJ1-4; D gene uncertain. The ends were cut back, 4 bases at V and 3 bases at J, with 12 bases in the middle. The CDR3 loop spans 15 amino acids. CDR1 LGHNA and CDR2 YNFKEQ come from the germline V gene. The chain's CDR3 is CASSLTVEPNEKLFF. The CDR3 coding sequence is TGTGCCAGCAGCCTGACGGTCGAGCCTAATGAAAAACTGTTTTTT.

This clone was detected only a few times. This chain uses TRBV15 with TRBJ2-5, with 7 bases identical to TRBD1. This CDR3 is 15 amino acids long. Looked up from germline, CDR1 is LNHNV and CDR2 is YYDKDF (reference sequence). The V and J ends lost 3 bases and 0 bases, in that order; junction bases with no gene match: 4. The CDR3 region is CATSRDRSHQETQYF. The CDR3 DNA is TGTGCCACCAGCAGGGACAGGAGCCACCAAGAGACCCAGTACTTC.

This clone was seen more than once but under ten times. The chain employs TRBV12-5 and TRBJ2-3, with D possibly matching TRBD1 (6 bases). The CDR3 totals 17 residues. Germline-derived CDR1 and CDR2 are LGHNT and FRNRAP. V was shortened by 7 bases and J by 0 bases, with 20 bases between the two germline ends. CDR3: CASAPLQGSSSTDTQYF. The CDR3 DNA is TGTGCTAGTGCCCCCCTCCAGGGGTCGTCTAGCACAGATACGCAGTATTTT.

This clone was found once. The chain links TRBV15 to TRBJ2-5, with a possible D match to TRBD1 (5 bases). The germline CDR1 and CDR2 sequences are LNHNV and YYDKDF (reference sequence). V was clipped by 0 bases and J by 0 bases, with 14 bases between them. The CDR3 spans 17 residues. CDR3 region: CATSRDLRQRNQETQYF. The CDR3 DNA is TGTGCCACCAGCAGAGATCTGAGACAGAGGAACCAAGAGACCCAGTACTTC. Combining the CDR3 with reference TRBV15 and TRBJ2-5 gives the whole variable domain DAMVIQNPRYQVTQFGKPVTLSCSQTLNHNVMYWYQQKSSQAPKLLFHYYDKDFNNEADTPDNFQSRRPNTSFCFLDIRSPGLGDTAMYLCATSRDLRQRNQETQYFGPGTRLLVL.

In its sample, this clone was seen a few times. This chain uses TRBV4-1 with TRBJ2-7; D perhaps matches TRBD2 (6 bases). Trimming pared 0 bases from V and 10 bases from J, leaving 16 bases between. Germline V gene data show CDR1 as MGHRA and CDR2 as YSYEKL. This CDR3 has 14 amino acids. CDR3 residues: CASSQDRLAHPQYF. The CDR3 DNA sequence: TGCGCCAGCAGCCAAGATCGGCTAGCGCATCCCCAGTACTTC.

This clone came up a few times. The rearrangement uses TRBV7-9 and TRBJ2-4; the match to TRBD2 covers 10 bases. V was pared by 5 bases and J by 3 bases, with 13 bases of the junction left unmatched. CDR3 size: 18 residues. Per germline, CDR1 SEHNR and CDR2 FQNEAQ (reference sequence). The chain's CDR3 is CASSQSPPGTSDKNIQYF. The CDR3 nucleotides are TGTGCCAGCAGCCAATCCCCCCCCGGGACTAGCGACAAAAACATTCAGTACTTC. The full variable domain, completed using reference TRBV7-9 and TRBJ2-4, is DTGVSQNPRHKITKRGQNVTFRCDPISEHNRLYWYRQTLGQGPEFLTYFQNEAQLEKSRLLSDRFSAERPKGSFSTLEIQRTEQGDSAMYLCASSQSPPGTSDKNIQYFGAGTRLSVL.

This clone has just a few counts. The chain combines TRBV7-9 with TRBJ2-7; D gene unclear. V dropped 1 base and J dropped 2 bases, with 6 bases sitting between them. The CDR3 totals 13 residues. The germline V gene has CDR1 SEHNR and CDR2 FQNEAQ (reference sequence). DNA of the CDR3: TGTGCCAGCAGCTTAGGAATAACCTACGAGCAGTACTTC. It encodes CASSLGITYEQYF.

This clone appeared a few times. J is TRBJ1-1 and V is TRBV7-3; D is possibly TRBD1 (5 bases). CDR1 is SGHTA and CDR2 is FQGTGA in the germline V gene. The CDR3 has 14 residues. Trimming pared 4 bases from V and 0 bases from J, leaving 9 bases between. The CDR3 protein is CASSWGDLNTEAFF. The CDR3 DNA is TGTGCCAGCAGCTGGGGGGACTTGAACACTGAAGCTTTCTTT.

The V call is TRBV27, the J call TRBJ1-5; TRBD1 might be the D (6 bases). Between the trimmed V and J ends, which lost 5 bases and 3 bases, there was a span of 11 bases. There are 14 residues in the CDR3. Germline V gene lookup returns CDR1 MNHEY and CDR2 SMNVEV (reference sequence). The CDR3: CASSLTGNNQPQHF. The CDR3 DNA sequence: TGTGCCAGCAGTCTGACAGGTAACAATCAGCCCCAGCATTTT.

This chain links TRBV5-6 with TRBJ2-3; 7 nucleotides agree with TRBD2. V was pared by 2 bases and J by 2 bases, with 5 bases of the junction left unmatched. Per the germline V gene, CDR1 is SGHDT and CDR2 is YYEEEE. The CDR3 contains 15 residues. CDR3: CASSLSGDFTDTQYF. CDR3 nucleotides: TGTGCCAGCAGCTTAAGCGGGGACTTCACAGATACGCAGTATTTT.

V and J are TRBV6-6 and TRBJ2-4, with D perhaps assigned TRBD1 or TRBD2 (5 bases each). CDR3 size: 13 residues. Per germline, CDR1 MNHNY and CDR2 SVGAGI (reference sequence). The V end lost 6 bases, the J end lost 7 bases, and 13 bases lay between the germline ends. The CDR3 protein is CASRPGGGNIQYF. In nucleotides, the CDR3 is TGTGCCAGCAGACCTGGTGGGGGTAACATTCAGTACTTC.

This clone was counted between two and nine times. The chain couples TRBV28 to TRBJ2-7; D is possibly TRBD1 or TRBD2 (5 bases each). The CDR3 loop spans 17 amino acids. The germline CDR1 and CDR2 sequences are MDHEN and SYDVKM. V was shortened by 6 bases and J by 4 bases, with 25 bases between the two germline ends. CDR3 sequence (DNA): TGTGCCAGCAGCCCATATTTGAGGGGACGAGGTCAATACGAGCAGTACTTC. Translating it yields CASSPYLRGRGQYEQYF.

This clone was seen a handful of times. The chain is built from TRBV5-1 and TRBJ2-1, with D hard to call. Trimming took off 1 base at V and 10 bases at J, with 12 bases between the two ends. The CDR3 has 13 amino acids. The germline V gene has CDR1 SGHRS and CDR2 YFSETQ. CDR3 coding DNA: TGCGCCAGCAGCTTGTCCGGGCCGCTAGAGCAGTTCTTC. It yields the protein CASSLSGPLEQFF.

The sample holds a few counts of this clone. This chain links TRBV7-2 with TRBJ2-1; either TRBD1 or TRBD2 may fit D (5 bases each). V shed 3 bases and J shed 1 base, with 10 bases lying between them. This CDR3 contains 15 residues. Germline values: CDR1 SGHTA, CDR2 FQGNSA. CDR3 DNA sequence: TGTGCCAGCAGCTTTAGCTGGGGGTCCTACAATGAGCAGTTCTTC. Amino acids: CASSFSWGSYNEQFF.

The table lists this clone with a few counts. This sequence joins TRBV19 and TRBJ2-5; 14 bases are shared with TRBD2. CDR3 length: 15 residues. V trimming: 9 bases; J trimming: 5 bases; junction bases outside the gene matches: 8. Germline CDR1 reads LNHDA; CDR2 reads SQIVND (reference sequence). Written as DNA, the CDR3 is TGTGCCAGCACCCGGACTAGCGGGAGGCGGGAGACCCAGTACTTC. Its protein is CASTRTSGRRETQYF.

This clone was detected only a few times. V usage is TRBV30 and J usage is TRBJ1-1; D not resolved. Germline CDR1 is GTSNPN and CDR2 is SVGIG (reference sequence). V was cut by 7 bases and J by 0 bases, with 18 bases left in between. The CDR3 has 15 residues. This CDR3 reads CALRVRATMNTEAFF. Written as DNA, the CDR3 is TGTGCCTTGAGAGTCCGGGCCACAATGAACACTGAAGCTTTCTTT.

The chain employs TRBV5-1 and TRBJ1-1; perhaps TRBD1 as D (5 bases). CDR1 SGHRS and CDR2 YFSETQ come from the germline V gene. The CDR3 contains 15 residues. V gave up 0 bases and J gave up 1 base, with 10 bases separating them. CDR3 residues: CASSLEGVANTEAFF. CDR3 DNA: TGCGCCAGCAGCTTGGAAGGGGTTGCGAACACTGAAGCTTTCTTT.

The chain couples TRBV2 to TRBJ2-7; D ambiguous. Trimming left V 7 bases short and J 3 bases short, with 7 bases between. The CDR3 has 11 amino acids. CDR1 is SNHLY, CDR2 FYNNEI, per germline. The CDR3 spells CASTQLYEQYF. In DNA form, the CDR3 reads TGTGCCAGCACCCAACTCTACGAGCAGTACTTC. Using reference TRBV2 and TRBJ2-7 for the parts outside the CDR3, the full variable domain is EPEVTQTPSHQVTQMGQEVILRCVPISNHLYFYWYRQILGQKVEFLVSFYNNEISEKSEIFDDQFSVERPDGSNFTLKIRSTKLEDSAMYFCASTQLYEQYFGPGTRLTVT.

This clone was counted many times. The chain joins TRBV2 to TRBJ1-5, with TRBD1 as a possible D gene (5 bases). V lost 8 bases to trimming and J lost 0 bases, with 14 bases between them. This CDR3 comprises 15 residues. CDR1 and CDR2 from the germline V gene are SNHLY and FYNNEI. The CDR3 is CASLRQRDSNQPQHF. The CDR3 DNA reads as TGTGCCAGCCTCCGACAGAGAGATAGCAATCAGCCCCAGCATTTT. Drawing the rest from reference TRBV2 and TRBJ1-5, the complete variable domain is EPEVTQTPSHQVTQMGQEVILRCVPISNHLYFYWYRQILGQKVEFLVSFYNNEISEKSEIFDDQFSVERPDGSNFTLKIRSTKLEDSAMYFCASLRQRDSNQPQHFGDGTRLSIL.

The CDR3 reads CASSQMTEAFF. CDR3 in DNA: TGTGCCAGCAGCCAAATGACTGAAGCTTTCTTT. The chain uses TRBV14 and TRBJ1-1, with no clear D. CDR1 and CDR2 (germline): SGHDN, FVKESK. The CDR3 length is 11 residues. With 2 bases removed from V and 5 bases from J, the gap between germline ends came to 3 bases. Using reference TRBV14 and TRBJ1-1 for the parts outside the CDR3, the full variable domain is EAGVTQFPSHSVIEKGQTVTLRCDPISGHDNLYWYRRVMGKEIKFLLHFVKESKQDESGMPNNRFLAERTGGTYSTLKVQPAELEDSGVYFCASSQMTEAFFGQGTRLTVV.